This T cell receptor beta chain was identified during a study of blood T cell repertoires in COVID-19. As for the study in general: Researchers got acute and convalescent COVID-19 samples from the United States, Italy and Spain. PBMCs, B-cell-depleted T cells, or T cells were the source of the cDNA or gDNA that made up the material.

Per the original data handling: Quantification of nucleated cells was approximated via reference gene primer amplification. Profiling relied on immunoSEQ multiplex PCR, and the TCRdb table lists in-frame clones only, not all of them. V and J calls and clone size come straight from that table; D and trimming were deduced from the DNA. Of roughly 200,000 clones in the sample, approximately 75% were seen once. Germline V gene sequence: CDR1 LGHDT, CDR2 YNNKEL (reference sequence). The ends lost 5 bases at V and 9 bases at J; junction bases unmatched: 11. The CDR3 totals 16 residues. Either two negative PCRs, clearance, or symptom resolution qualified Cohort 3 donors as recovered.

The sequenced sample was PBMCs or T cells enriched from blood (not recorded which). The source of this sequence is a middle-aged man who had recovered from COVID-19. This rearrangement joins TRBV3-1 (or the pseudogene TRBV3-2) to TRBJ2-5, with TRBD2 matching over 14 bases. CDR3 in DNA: TGTGCCAGCAGCGCCCGACTAGCGGGGGGGGCGGGGGCCCAGTACTTC. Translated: CASSARLAGGAGAQYF.